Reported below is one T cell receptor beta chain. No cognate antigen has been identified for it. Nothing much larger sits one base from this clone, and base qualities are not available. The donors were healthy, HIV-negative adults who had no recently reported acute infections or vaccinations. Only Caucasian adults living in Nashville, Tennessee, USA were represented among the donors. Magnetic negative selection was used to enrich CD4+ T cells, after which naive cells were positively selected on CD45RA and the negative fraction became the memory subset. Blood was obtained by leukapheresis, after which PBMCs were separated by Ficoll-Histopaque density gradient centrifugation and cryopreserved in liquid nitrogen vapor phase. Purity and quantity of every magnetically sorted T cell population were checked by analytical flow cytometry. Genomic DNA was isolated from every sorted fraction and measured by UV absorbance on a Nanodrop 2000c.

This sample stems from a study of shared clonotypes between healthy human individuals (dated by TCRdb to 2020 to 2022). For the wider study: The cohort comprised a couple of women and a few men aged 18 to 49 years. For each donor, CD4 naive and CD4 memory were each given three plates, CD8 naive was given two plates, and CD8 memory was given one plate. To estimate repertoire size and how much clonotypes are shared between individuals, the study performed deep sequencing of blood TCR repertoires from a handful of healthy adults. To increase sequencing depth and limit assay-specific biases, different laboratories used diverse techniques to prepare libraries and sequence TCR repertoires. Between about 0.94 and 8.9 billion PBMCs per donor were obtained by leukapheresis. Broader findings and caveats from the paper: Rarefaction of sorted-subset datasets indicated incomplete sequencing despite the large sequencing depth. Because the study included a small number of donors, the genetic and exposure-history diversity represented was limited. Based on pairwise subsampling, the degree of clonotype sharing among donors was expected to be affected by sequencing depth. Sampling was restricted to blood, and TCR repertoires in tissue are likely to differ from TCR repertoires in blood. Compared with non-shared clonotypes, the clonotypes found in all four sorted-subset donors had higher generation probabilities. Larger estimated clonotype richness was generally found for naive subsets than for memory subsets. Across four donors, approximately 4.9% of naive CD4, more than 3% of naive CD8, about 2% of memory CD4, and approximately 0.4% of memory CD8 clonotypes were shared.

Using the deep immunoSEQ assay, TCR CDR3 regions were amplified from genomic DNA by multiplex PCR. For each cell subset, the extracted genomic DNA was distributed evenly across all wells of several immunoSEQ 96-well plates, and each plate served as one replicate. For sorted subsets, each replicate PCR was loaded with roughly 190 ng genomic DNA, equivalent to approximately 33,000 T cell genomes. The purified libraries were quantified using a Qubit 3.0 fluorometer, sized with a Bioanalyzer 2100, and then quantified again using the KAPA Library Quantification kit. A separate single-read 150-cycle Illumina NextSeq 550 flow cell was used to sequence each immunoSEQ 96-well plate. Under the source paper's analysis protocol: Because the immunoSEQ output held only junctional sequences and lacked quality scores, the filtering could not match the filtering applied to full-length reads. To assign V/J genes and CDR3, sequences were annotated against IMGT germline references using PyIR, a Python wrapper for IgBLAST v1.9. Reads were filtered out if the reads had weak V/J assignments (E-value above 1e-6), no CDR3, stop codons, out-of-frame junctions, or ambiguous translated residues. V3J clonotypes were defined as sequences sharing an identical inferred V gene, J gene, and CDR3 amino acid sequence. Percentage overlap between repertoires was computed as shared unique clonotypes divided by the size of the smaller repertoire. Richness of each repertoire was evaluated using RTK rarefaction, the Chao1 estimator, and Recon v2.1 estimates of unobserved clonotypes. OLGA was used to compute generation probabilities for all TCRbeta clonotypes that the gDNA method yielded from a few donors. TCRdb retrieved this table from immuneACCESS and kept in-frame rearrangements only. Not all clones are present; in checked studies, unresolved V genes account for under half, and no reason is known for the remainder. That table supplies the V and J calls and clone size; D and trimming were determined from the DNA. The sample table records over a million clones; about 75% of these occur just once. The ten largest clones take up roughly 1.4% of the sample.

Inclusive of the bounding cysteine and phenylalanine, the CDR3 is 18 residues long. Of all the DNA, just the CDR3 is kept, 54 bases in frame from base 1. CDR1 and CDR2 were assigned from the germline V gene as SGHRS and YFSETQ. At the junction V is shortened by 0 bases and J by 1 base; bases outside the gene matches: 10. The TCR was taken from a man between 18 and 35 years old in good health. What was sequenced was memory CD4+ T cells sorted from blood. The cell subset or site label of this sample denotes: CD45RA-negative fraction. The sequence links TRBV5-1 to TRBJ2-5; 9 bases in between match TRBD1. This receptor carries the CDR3 CASSLGSRGTGRQETQYF. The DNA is TGCGCCAGCAGCTTGGGGTCCAGGGGGACAGGGCGCCAAGAGACCCAGTACTTC.